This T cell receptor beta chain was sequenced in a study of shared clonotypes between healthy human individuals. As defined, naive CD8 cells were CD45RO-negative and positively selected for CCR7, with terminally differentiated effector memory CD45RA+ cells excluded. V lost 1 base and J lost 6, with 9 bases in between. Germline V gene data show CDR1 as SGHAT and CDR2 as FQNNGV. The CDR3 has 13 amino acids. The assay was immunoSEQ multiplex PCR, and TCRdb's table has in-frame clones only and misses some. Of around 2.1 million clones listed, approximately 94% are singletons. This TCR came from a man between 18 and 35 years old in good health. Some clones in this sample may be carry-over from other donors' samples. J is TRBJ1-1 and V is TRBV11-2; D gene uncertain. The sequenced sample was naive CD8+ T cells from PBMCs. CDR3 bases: TGTGCCAGCAGCTTAGGGCCTTTCGCTGAAGCTTTCTTT. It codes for CASSLGPFAEAFF.